Listed here is a single TCR beta chain. PCR involved 60 Vbeta and 13 Jbeta primers. Sequencing used immunoSEQ multiplex PCR; TCRdb keeps in-frame clones, though not all of them. Of over 110,000 clones in the sample, about 79% were seen once. Germline lookup yields CDR1 SGHRS and CDR2 YFSETQ. The CDR3 runs to 13 residues. V lost 3 bases, J lost 2 bases, and 8 bases lay in between. The data are from a study of cytomegalovirus exposure and HLA in healthy donors. Input material: PBMCs. V is TRBV5-1 and J is TRBJ1-2; TRBD1 is a possible D gene (6 bases). This TCR was sampled from a male donor in good health and CMV-seronegative. The CDR3 loop is CASSSGQNYGYTF. Written as DNA, the CDR3 is TGCGCCAGCAGCTCGGGACAAAACTATGGCTACACCTTC.